These 25 T cell receptor beta chains share one sample of origin, sequenced in a study of T cell changes during pregnancy in multiple sclerosis. Profiled with immunoSEQ multiplex PCR; TCRdb holds only in-frame clones, not every one. This table has around 100,000 clones, about nine tenths appearing once. The sample here was peripheral blood, taken in the second trimester of pregnancy. Receptors were obtained from a female donor in good health, enrolled as a control in a pregnancy study.

This clone was seen only a few times. This chain joins TRBV5-1 and TRBJ1-2, with D uncertain. The V end lost 0 bases, the J end lost 5 bases, and 8 bases lay between the germline ends. The CDR3 extends over 13 amino acids. Germline V lookup: CDR1 SGHRS, CDR2 YFSETQ. The chain's CDR3 is CASSLDSLYGYTF. The CDR3 DNA follows: TGCGCCAGCAGCTTGGACAGCCTTTATGGCTACACCTTC.

This clone was found a few times. The chain carries TRBV7-2 and TRBJ1-5; no clear D gene. The germline V gene has CDR1 SGHTA and CDR2 FQGNSA. V dropped 5 bases and J dropped 5 bases, with 16 bases sitting between them. The CDR3 spans 15 residues. CDR3 protein: CASSPSGSSYQPQHF. The CDR3 coding sequence is TGTGCCAGCAGCCCCTCCGGGAGCTCCTATCAGCCCCAGCATTTT.

This rearrangement joins TRBV27 to TRBJ2-2; TRBD2 matches at 9 bases. Losses at the gene ends were 5 bases for V and 5 bases for J; bases not matched to a gene: 6. Germline lookup yields CDR1 MNHEY and CDR2 SMNVEV (reference sequence). This CDR3 contains 15 residues. In DNA form, the CDR3 reads TGTGCCAGCAGTGCTCCCACTAGCGGGACCGGGGAGCTGTTTTTT. Translated: CASSAPTSGTGELFF.

The chain carries TRBV15 and TRBJ2-3; tentatively, D is TRBD2 (7 bases). V was cut by 0 bases and J by 1 base, with 11 bases left in between. The CDR3 length is 16 residues. Germline V CDR1 and CDR2: LNHNV, YYDKDF (reference sequence). CDR3 nucleotides: TGTGCCACCAGCAGAGAAGGGGGGGTGGGCACAGATACGCAGTATTTT. The encoded protein is CATSREGGVGTDTQYF.

J is TRBJ1-5 and V is TRBV11-2; D is perhaps TRBD1 (6 bases). Germline CDR1 and CDR2: SGHAT and FQNNGV. The CDR3 runs 15 residues. The V end was cut by 5 bases, the J end by 4 bases, with 15 bases between. The CDR3 is CASSLGTHLNQPQHF. CDR3 DNA: TGTGCCAGCAGCCTTGGGACACACCTTAATCAGCCCCAGCATTTT. The full variable domain, with the rest looked up from reference TRBV11-2 and TRBJ1-5, is EAGVAQSPRYKIIEKRQSVAFWCNPISGHATLYWYQQILGQGPKLLIQFQNNGVVDDSQLPKDRFSAERLKGVDSTLKIQPAKLEDSAVYLCASSLGTHLNQPQHFGDGTRLSIL.

The chain combines TRBV10-3 with TRBJ1-1; TRBD1 matches at 10 bases. V dropped 2 bases and J dropped 6; count of bases not matched to a gene: 12. This CDR3 spans 17 amino acids. Germline V gene data show CDR1 as ENHRY and CDR2 as SYGVKD. CDR3 region: CAISEPAGTGVGAEAFF. The DNA of the CDR3 is TGTGCCATCAGTGAGCCGGCCGGGACAGGGGTAGGGGCTGAAGCTTTCTTT.

The chain couples TRBV2 to TRBJ1-1, with no clear D. V lost 4 bases and J lost 7, with 16 bases in between. Per the germline V gene, CDR1 is SNHLY and CDR2 is FYNNEI. The CDR3 has 14 amino acids. The CDR3 bases are TGTGCCAGCAGTGTTGGGAGCAGGACGGTTGAAGCTTTCTTT. It encodes CASSVGSRTVEAFF. The variable domain in full, completed from reference TRBV2 and TRBJ1-1, reads EPEVTQTPSHQVTQMGQEVILRCVPISNHLYFYWYRQILGQKVEFLVSFYNNEISEKSEIFDDQFSVERPDGSNFTLKIRSTKLEDSAMYFCASSVGSRTVEAFFGQGTRLTVV.

The rearrangement uses TRBV5-4 and TRBJ2-5, with 10 bases fitting TRBD1. The CDR3 is 16 amino acids. V lost 2 bases, J lost 5 bases, and 9 bases stayed unmatched. The germline CDR1 and CDR2 sequences are SGHNT and YYREEE (reference sequence). CDR3 coding DNA: TGTGCCAGCAGCTTCCCCGGGACAGGGGTTCGGGAGACCCAGTACTTC. It is translated as CASSFPGTGVRETQYF.

The rearrangement joins TRBV4-1 to TRBJ2-7; possibly TRBD1 for D (6 bases). Per germline, CDR1 MGHRA and CDR2 YSYEKL. V was pared by 3 bases and J by 6 bases, with 21 bases between. This CDR3 is built from 16 residues. CDR3: CASSHVQGTLGGEQYF. DNA for the CDR3: TGCGCCAGCAGCCATGTACAGGGAACTTTAGGGGGCGAGCAGTACTTC.

The V gene is TRBV19, the J gene TRBJ1-4; no definite D call. V lost 9 bases to trimming and J lost 6 bases, with 11 bases between them. The germline gives CDR1 LNHDA, CDR2 SQIVND (reference sequence). This CDR3 is 12 amino acids long. CDR3 in amino acids: CARGVADEKLFF. The CDR3 DNA reads TGTGCCAGGGGAGTGGCGGATGAAAAACTGTTTTTT.

The chain is built from TRBV5-4 and TRBJ1-1; 12 bases are a match to TRBD1. V shed 4 bases and J 3 bases; nucleotides not matched to a gene: 1. The CDR3 loop spans 14 amino acids. Looked up from germline, CDR1 is SGHNT and CDR2 is YYREEE (reference sequence). CDR3 nucleotides: TGTGCCAGCAGCGGGACAGGGGGCCACACTGAAGCTTTCTTT. As protein: CASSGTGGHTEAFF. Variable domain in full (rest from reference TRBV5-4 and TRBJ1-1): ETGVTQSPTHLIKTRGQQVTLRCSSQSGHNTVSWYQQALGQGPQFIFQYYREEENGRGNFPPRFSGLQFPNYSSELNVNALELDDSALYLCASSGTGGHTEAFFGQGTRLTVV.

In this sample, this clone turned up a few times. This chain joins TRBV28 and TRBJ1-2; D unclear. CDR1 and CDR2 (germline): MDHEN, SYDVKM. V was pared by 4 bases and J by 7 bases, with 7 bases between. The CDR3 is 11 amino acids. The CDR3 region has the DNA TGTGCCAGCAGTTCCTCCCCTGGCTACACCTTC. It specifies CASSSSPGYTF.

This rearrangement joins TRBV7-2 to TRBJ2-4; tentative D call: TRBD2 (5 bases). CDR3 length: 17 residues. Per germline, CDR1 SGHTA and CDR2 FQGNSA. Deletions cut 0 bases from V and 8 bases from J, with 20 bases between. CDR3 residues: CASSLAEGAGSRHIQYF. The DNA for the CDR3 is TGTGCCAGCAGCTTAGCCGAGGGAGCTGGCTCGCGGCACATTCAGTACTTC.

The chain is built from TRBV27 and TRBJ1-5, with a tentative D call TRBD1 (6 bases). The V end was cut by 5 bases, the J end by 0 bases, with 29 bases between. The CDR3 contains 21 residues. The germline V gene has CDR1 MNHEY and CDR2 SMNVEV (reference sequence). CDR3 DNA sequence: TGTGCCAGCAGTGGTAAACAGGGTTTCGACCCGAGATCACATAGCAATCAGCCCCAGCATTTT. Encoded protein: CASSGKQGFDPRSHSNQPQHF.

The rearrangement links TRBV6-4 to TRBJ2-2, with 10 bases matching TRBD2. From germline, CDR1 is MRHNA and CDR2 SNTAGT. This CDR3 is 16 amino acids long. J was trimmed by 1 base and V by 6 bases; bases with no gene match: 5. CDR3 coding DNA: TGTGCCAGCAGCCTCCTAGCGGGAGTGAACACCGGGGAGCTGTTTTTT. Translated, it gives CASSLLAGVNTGELFF.

V gene TRBV5-6 combines with J gene TRBJ2-1, with TRBD2 identical over 11 bases. Trimming at V came to 2 bases and at J to 9 bases, leaving 7 bases not matched to a gene. The CDR3 has 15 residues. Per the germline V gene, CDR1 is SGHDT and CDR2 is YYEEEE. Here the CDR3 DNA reads TGTGCCAGCAGCTTCCCTAGCGGGGGGCGGGGTGAGCAGTTCTTC. Encoded protein: CASSFPSGGRGEQFF. The full variable domain, with the rest looked up from reference TRBV5-6 and TRBJ2-1, is DAGVTQSPTHLIKTRGQQVTLRCSPKSGHDTVSWYQQALGQGPQFIFQYYEEEERQRGNFPDRFSGHQFPNYSSELNVNALLLGDSALYLCASSFPSGGRGEQFFGPGTRLTVL.

V usage is TRBV5-1 and J usage is TRBJ1-4; a weak D match, TRBD1 (6 bases). CDR1 SGHRS and CDR2 YFSETQ come from the germline V gene. This CDR3 is built from 13 residues. The germline V and J ends were trimmed by 7 bases and 8 bases, with 15 bases remaining between them. CDR3 protein: CASQWDIGEKLFF. The CDR3 coding sequence is TGCGCCAGCCAATGGGACATCGGGGAAAAACTGTTTTTT.

The chain combines TRBV28 with TRBJ2-2, with D perhaps matching TRBD2 (6 bases). V was clipped by 7 bases and J by 1 base, with 10 bases between them. Germline values: CDR1 MDHEN, CDR2 SYDVKM. This CDR3 spans 14 amino acids. CDR3 coding DNA: TGTGCCAGCATCGGGGGAGGGAACACCGGGGAGCTGTTTTTT. It codes for CASIGGGNTGELFF.

The chain is built from TRBV19 and TRBJ1-5; unclear D gene. Trimming pared 4 bases from V and 0 bases from J, leaving 7 bases between. Germline CDR1 LNHDA, CDR2 SQIVND (reference sequence). The CDR3 is made up of 14 amino acids. CDR3 sequence reads: CASSTGVSNQPQHF. Here the CDR3 DNA reads TGTGCCAGTAGTACCGGGGTTAGCAATCAGCCCCAGCATTTT.

The chain employs TRBV6-1 and TRBJ2-7; tentatively, D is TRBD1 (5 bases). CDR3 length: 16 residues. Germline V CDR1 and CDR2: MNHNS, SASEGT. V was pared by 2 bases and J by 7 bases, with 21 bases between. The CDR3 reads CASSEIQGGPREEQYF. In DNA, the CDR3 is TGTGCCAGCAGTGAAATCCAGGGCGGTCCCCGTGAGGAGCAGTACTTC.

The chain combines TRBV2 with TRBJ1-2; tentative D call: TRBD1 (5 bases). The CDR3 has 15 amino acids. Per the germline V gene, CDR1 is SNHLY and CDR2 is FYNNEI. V lost 8 bases and J 4 bases, leaving 20 bases between the germline ends. The CDR3 nucleotides read TGTGCCAGCTTCCGAGAGGCAGGGCAGACCTATGGCTACACCTTC. It specifies CASFREAGQTYGYTF.

The chain couples TRBV15 to TRBJ1-2; possible D gene TRBD1, 6 bases. The CDR3 contains 16 residues. In germline, CDR1 is LNHNV, CDR2 YYDKDF (reference sequence). Trimming pared 5 bases from V and 4 bases from J, leaving 20 bases between. This chain's CDR3 is CATSFGKGESGYGYTF. CDR3 nucleotides: TGTGCCACCAGCTTTGGGAAGGGGGAGTCGGGCTATGGCTACACCTTC. The entire variable domain, with the rest obtained from reference TRBV15 and TRBJ1-2, is as follows: DAMVIQNPRYQVTQFGKPVTLSCSQTLNHNVMYWYQQKSSQAPKLLFHYYDKDFNNEADTPDNFQSRRPNTSFCFLDIRSPGLGDTAMYLCATSFGKGESGYGYTFGSGTRLTVV.

The chain uses TRBV15 and TRBJ2-7; the D is unclear. V gave up 0 bases and J gave up 0 bases, with 15 bases separating them. The germline CDR1 and CDR2 sequences are LNHNV and YYDKDF (reference sequence). This CDR3 spans 17 amino acids. CDR3 in amino acids: CATSRDLGRKSSYEQYF. In DNA, the CDR3 is TGTGCCACCAGCAGAGATCTTGGCAGGAAATCCTCCTACGAGCAGTACTTC.

This clone showed up just once. The chain uses TRBV4-1 and TRBJ1-4, with D uncertain. Trimming removed 1 base from V and 0 bases from J, with 12 bases in between. CDR3 length equals 17 residues. CDR1 MGHRA and CDR2 YSYEKL come from the germline V gene. The CDR3 DNA sequence: TGCGCCAGCAGCCAAGTAGCCTTTGGTGCAACTAATGAAAAACTGTTTTTT. This codes for CASSQVAFGATNEKLFF.

The CDR3 here is CASSLQTGPSYGYTF. CDR3 nucleotides: TGCGCCAGCAGCTTGCAAACAGGGCCCTCCTATGGCTACACCTTC. The rearrangement links TRBV5-1 to TRBJ1-2; maybe TRBD1 (6 bases). Germline V CDR1 and CDR2: SGHRS, YFSETQ. This CDR3 comprises 15 residues. The V end lost 1 base, the J end lost 4 bases, and 14 bases lay between the germline ends.